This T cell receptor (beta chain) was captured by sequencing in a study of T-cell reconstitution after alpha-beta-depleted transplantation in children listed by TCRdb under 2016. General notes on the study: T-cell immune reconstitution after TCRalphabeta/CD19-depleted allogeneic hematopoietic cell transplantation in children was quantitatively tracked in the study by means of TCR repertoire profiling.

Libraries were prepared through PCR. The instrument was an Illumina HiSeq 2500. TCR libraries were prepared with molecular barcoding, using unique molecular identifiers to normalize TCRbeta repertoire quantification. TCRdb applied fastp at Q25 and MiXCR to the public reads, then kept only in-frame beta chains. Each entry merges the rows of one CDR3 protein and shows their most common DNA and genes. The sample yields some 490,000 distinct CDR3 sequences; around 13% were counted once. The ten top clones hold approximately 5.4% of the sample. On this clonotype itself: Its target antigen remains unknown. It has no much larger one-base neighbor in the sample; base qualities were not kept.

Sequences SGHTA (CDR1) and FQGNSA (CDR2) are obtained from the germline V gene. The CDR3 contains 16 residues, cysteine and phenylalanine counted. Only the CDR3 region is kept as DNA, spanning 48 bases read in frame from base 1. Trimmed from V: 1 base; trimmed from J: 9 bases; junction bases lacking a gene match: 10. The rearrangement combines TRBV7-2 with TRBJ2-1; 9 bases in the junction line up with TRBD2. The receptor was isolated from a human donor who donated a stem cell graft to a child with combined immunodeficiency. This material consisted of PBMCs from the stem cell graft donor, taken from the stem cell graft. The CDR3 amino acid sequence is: CASSLVPLAGGREQFF. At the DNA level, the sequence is TGTGCCAGCAGCTTAGTTCCACTAGCGGGTGGTCGTGAGCAGTTCTTC. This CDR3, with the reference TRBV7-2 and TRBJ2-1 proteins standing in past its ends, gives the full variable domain GAGVSQSPSNKVTEKGKDVELRCDPISGHTALYWYRQSLGQGLEFLIYFQGNSAPDKSGLPSDRFSAERTGGSVSTLTIQRTQQEDSAVYLCASSLVPLAGGREQFFGPGTRLTVL.